This T cell receptor beta chain was identified in a study of regulatory T cells in long-lasting Graves disease. General study findings and limits: The study found TRBV28, TRBJ1-2 and TRBJ2-5 favored in persistent disease.

This clonotype was observed a few times. Its antigen is unidentified. CDR3 regions were amplified by Arm-PCR using iRepertoire HTBI primers to build TCR beta libraries. TCRdb fed the multiplex PCR reads into MiXCR, producing one record per CDR3 protein. The sample includes around 460,000 distinct CDR3 sequences, about 20% seen only once; the top ten take around 13%. Germline-derived CDR1 and CDR2 are SGHTA and FQGTGA. The CDR3 length is 15 residues. The V end lost 6 bases, the J end lost 8 bases, and 22 bases lay between the germline ends. As for time point: persistent/refractory GD, antithyroid drugs over 5 years with positive TRAb. Scientists built the TCR library using RNA that was extracted from PBMCs.

The chain combines TRBV7-3 with TRBJ1-2; possible D gene TRBD1, 6 bases. Sequencing was performed on peripheral blood mononuclear cells (PBMCs), taken when the disease was refractory, from a patient treated with antithyroid drugs. This TCR was recovered from a female donor with Graves disease. The CDR3 is CASRLYAAGEEGYTF. CDR3 coding DNA: TGTGCCAGCAGACTCTACGCTGCAGGGGAGGAAGGCTACACCTTC.